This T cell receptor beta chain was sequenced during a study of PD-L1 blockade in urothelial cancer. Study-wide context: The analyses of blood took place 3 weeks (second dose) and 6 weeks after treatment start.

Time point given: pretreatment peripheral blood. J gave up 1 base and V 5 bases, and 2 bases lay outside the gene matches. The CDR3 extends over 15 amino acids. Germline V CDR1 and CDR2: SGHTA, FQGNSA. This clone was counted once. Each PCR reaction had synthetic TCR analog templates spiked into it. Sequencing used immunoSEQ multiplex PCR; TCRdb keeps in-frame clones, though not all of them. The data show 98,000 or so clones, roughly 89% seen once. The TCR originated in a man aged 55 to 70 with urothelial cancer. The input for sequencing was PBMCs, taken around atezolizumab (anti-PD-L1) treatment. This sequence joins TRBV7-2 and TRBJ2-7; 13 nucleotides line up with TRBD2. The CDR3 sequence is CASSTGLAGSYEQYF. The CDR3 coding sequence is TGTGCCAGCAGCACGGGACTAGCGGGGTCCTACGAGCAGTACTTC.